The 12 T cell receptor beta chains reported below all come from one sample, sequenced in a study of beta chain features in type 1 diabetes listed by TCRdb under 2018. General findings and caveats noted by the study authors: In all four CD4+ subsets, TCRB CDR3 length was moderately but significantly shorter in type 1 diabetes patients.

The antigens of these receptors remain unknown. Library generation was performed with the immunoSEQ multiplex PCR assay. The entire amount of isolated RNA was reverse transcribed using the High Capacity cDNA Reverse Transcription Kit, so the sequenced TCRB transcripts were expressed ones. Drawn from immuneACCESS, this table holds only the in-frame rearrangements with V and J called that TCRdb kept. Clones are partly lost; checked studies trace under half to an unresolved V gene and leave the rest unexplained. Across this sample there are 400,000 or so clones, with 9.6% seen only once. The top ten hold roughly 0.6% of the sample. The sequencing sample was made of central memory CD4+ T cells from blood. The origin of the receptors is a man aged 30-40 years with type 1 diabetes.

This clone was counted a few times. The chain carries TRBV9 and TRBJ2-3; D not resolved. CDR3 length equals 14 residues. Looked up from germline, CDR1 is SGDLS and CDR2 is YYNGEE. V lost 9 bases and J 0 bases, leaving 14 bases between the germline ends. Written as DNA, the CDR3 is TGTGCCACCAACTCAGGAGAGAGCACAGATACGCAGTATTTT. As protein: CATNSGESTDTQYF. The complete variable domain, with remaining parts taken from reference TRBV9 and TRBJ2-3, reads DSGVTQTPKHLITATGQRVTLRCSPRSGDLSVYWYQQSLDQGLQFLIQYYNGEERAKGNILERFSAQQFPDLHSELNLSSLELGDSALYFCATNSGESTDTQYFGPGTRLTVL.

The chain carries TRBV19 and TRBJ2-7, with 7 bases aligning to TRBD1. After removal of 6 bases from V and 3 bases from J, the junction contained 5 bases not matched to a gene. The CDR3 has 13 residues. CDR1 is LNHDA and CDR2 is SQIVND in the germline V gene (reference sequence). CDR3 bases: TGTGCCAGTAGCCACGGACAGGTCTACGAGCAGTACTTC. Translating it yields CASSHGQVYEQYF.

V and J are TRBV2 and TRBJ2-2; D possibly corresponds to TRBD1 (6 bases). V lost 10 bases and J 0 bases, leaving 15 bases between the germline ends. This CDR3 region has 15 residues. The germline V gene encodes CDR1 SNHLY and CDR2 FYNNEI. The CDR3, as DNA: TGTGCCACCACAAGGGACATATCGAACACCGGGGAGCTGTTTTTT. Amino acids: CATTRDISNTGELFF.

This chain links TRBV4-2 with TRBJ1-5; D call uncertain. The V and J ends lost 1 base and 0 bases respectively, with 7 bases between them. CDR3 length: 15 residues. The germline V gene encodes CDR1 LGHNA and CDR2 YNFKEQ. Written as DNA, the CDR3 is TGTGCCAGCAGCCAAGCCGGCGATAGCAATCAGCCCCAGCATTTT. Translation: CASSQAGDSNQPQHF.

The chain couples TRBV27 to TRBJ2-1; the match to TRBD2 covers 9 bases. The CDR3 sequence is 16 residues long. The V gene end was trimmed by 8 bases and the J gene end by 5 bases; junction bases not matched to a gene: 13. Per germline, CDR1 MNHEY and CDR2 SMNVEV (reference sequence). DNA of the CDR3: TGTGCCAGCCGGAGGGGTAGCGGGAGATGGGACAATGAGCAGTTCTTC. Amino acid sequence: CASRRGSGRWDNEQFF.

There are many counts of this clone. This chain joins TRBV7-3 and TRBJ2-5; weak D call: TRBD1 (8 bases). The CDR3 consists of 13 residues. Deletions cut 5 bases from V and 7 bases from J, with 14 bases between. Per germline, CDR1 SGHTA and CDR2 FQGTGA. The CDR3 sequence is CASSPTGEGTQYF. CDR3 nucleotides: TGTGCCAGCAGCCCGACAGGGGAGGGGACCCAGTACTTC.

This clone was counted a few times. V usage is TRBV28 and J usage is TRBJ2-7; 7 nucleotides agree with TRBD1. After removal of 6 bases from V and 2 bases from J, the junction contained 10 bases not matched to a gene. Germline lookup yields CDR1 MDHEN and CDR2 SYDVKM. The CDR3 totals 15 residues. The CDR3 here is CASSEGATGAYEQYF. The CDR3, as DNA: TGTGCCAGCAGCGAGGGGGCCACAGGAGCCTACGAGCAGTACTTC.

V and J are TRBV4-1 and TRBJ1-1; D ambiguous. The CDR3 consists of 14 residues. Trimming took off 0 bases at V and 6 bases at J, with 11 bases between the two ends. CDR1 and CDR2 (germline): MGHRA, YSYEKL. CDR3 DNA: TGCGCCAGCAGCCAAGACACGAGACGCCCTGAAGCTTTCTTT. It codes for CASSQDTRRPEAFF.

The chain employs TRBV5-4 and TRBJ2-1; D is possibly TRBD1 (5 bases). Trimming removed 0 bases at V and 5 bases at J, with 6 bases between. CDR3 size: 13 residues. The germline V gene encodes CDR1 SGHNT and CDR2 YYREEE (reference sequence). CDR3 DNA sequence: TGTGCCAGCAGCTTGGCAGGGCACAATGAGCAGTTCTTC. Encoded protein: CASSLAGHNEQFF.

The sample holds a few counts of this clone. This chain connects TRBV6-5 to TRBJ2-4; D ambiguous. The CDR3 contains 15 residues. The V end was cut by 5 bases, the J end by 0 bases, with 11 bases between. Germline V gene data show CDR1 as MNHEY and CDR2 as SVGAGI. The DNA for the CDR3 is TGTGCCAGCAGTGTTTCTCCGGTAGCCAAAAACATTCAGTACTTC. Encoded protein: CASSVSPVAKNIQYF.

Many counts were recorded for this clone. This sequence joins TRBV7-9 and TRBJ2-3; D not resolved. Germline CDR1 is SEHNR and CDR2 is FQNEAQ (reference sequence). V was trimmed by 2 bases and J by 4 bases, leaving 7 bases between them. This CDR3 has 13 amino acids. CDR3 in amino acids: CASSLFVADTQYF. CDR3 in DNA: TGTGCCAGCAGCTTATTTGTTGCAGATACGCAGTATTTT.

This clone was counted many times. The chain employs TRBV28 and TRBJ2-7, with 7 bases identical to TRBD1. CDR3 size: 15 residues. Germline CDR1 reads MDHEN; CDR2 reads SYDVKM. After removal of 5 bases from V and 2 bases from J, the junction contained 9 bases not matched to a gene. CDR3 sequence (DNA): TGTGCCAGCAGTCAAGTGTATCAGGGGGCCTACGAGCAGTACTTC. It specifies CASSQVYQGAYEQYF.